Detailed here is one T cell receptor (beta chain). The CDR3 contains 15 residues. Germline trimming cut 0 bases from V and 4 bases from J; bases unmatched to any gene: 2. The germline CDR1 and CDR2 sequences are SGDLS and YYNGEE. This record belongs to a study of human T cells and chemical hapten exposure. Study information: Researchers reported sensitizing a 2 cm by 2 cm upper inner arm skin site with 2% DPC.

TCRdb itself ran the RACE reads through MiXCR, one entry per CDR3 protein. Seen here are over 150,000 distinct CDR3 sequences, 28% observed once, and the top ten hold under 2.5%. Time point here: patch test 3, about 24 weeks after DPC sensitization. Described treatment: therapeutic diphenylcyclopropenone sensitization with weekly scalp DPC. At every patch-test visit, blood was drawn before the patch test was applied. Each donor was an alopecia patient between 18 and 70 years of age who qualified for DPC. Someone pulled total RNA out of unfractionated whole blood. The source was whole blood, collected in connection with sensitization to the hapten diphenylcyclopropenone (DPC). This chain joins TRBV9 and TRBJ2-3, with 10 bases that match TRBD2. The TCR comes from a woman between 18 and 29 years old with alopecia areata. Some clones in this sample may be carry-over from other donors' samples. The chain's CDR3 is CASSVGLAGADTQYF. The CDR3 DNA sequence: TGTGCCAGCAGCGTAGGACTAGCGGGTGCAGATACGCAGTATTTT.